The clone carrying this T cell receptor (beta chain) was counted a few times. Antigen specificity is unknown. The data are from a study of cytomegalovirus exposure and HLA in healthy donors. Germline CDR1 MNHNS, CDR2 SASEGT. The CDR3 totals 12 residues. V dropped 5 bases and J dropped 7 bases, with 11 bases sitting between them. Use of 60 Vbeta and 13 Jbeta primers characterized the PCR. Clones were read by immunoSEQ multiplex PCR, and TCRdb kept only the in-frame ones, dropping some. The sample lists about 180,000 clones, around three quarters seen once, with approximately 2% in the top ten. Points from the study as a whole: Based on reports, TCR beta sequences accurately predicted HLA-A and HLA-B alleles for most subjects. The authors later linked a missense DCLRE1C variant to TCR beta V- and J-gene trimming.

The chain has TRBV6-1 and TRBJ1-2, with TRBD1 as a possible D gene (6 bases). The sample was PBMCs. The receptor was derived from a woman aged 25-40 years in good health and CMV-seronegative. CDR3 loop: CASSNWTAGYTF. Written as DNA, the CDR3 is TGTGCCAGCAGTAACTGGACAGCTGGCTACACCTTC.